This TCR beta chain was documented in a study of T cell repertoires in cytomegalovirus infection (dated by TCRdb to the late 2010s). About the study as a whole: Donor HLA type was relevant to the analysis, because carriage of CMV infection together with the matching HLA type was indicated by public TCR beta signatures. Study-wide findings and limitations: The ex vivo response was dominated by HLA-C-restricted CMV-specific TCR beta clonotypes, and the single most frequent clonotype in two of eight donors was supplied by these HLA-C-restricted clonotypes. Carriers of CMV infection plus the relevant HLA type were discriminated by the cumulative frequency of public TCR beta family members in the study cohort and in an independent roughly 350-donor cohort.

As regards this clonotype: Its target antigen remains unknown. No base-level quality is on record; no much larger clone is a single base apart.

Sequencer: Illumina HiSeq 1500. TCRdb applied fastp at Q25 and MiXCR to the public reads, then kept only in-frame beta chains. One record per CDR3 amino acid sequence lists the most common genes and DNA. The sample records about 150,000 distinct CDR3 sequences, roughly 15% of which are singletons. Clones ranked in the top ten supply 18% of the sample. V and J are truncated by 1 base and 4 bases respectively, leaving an intervening sequence of 13 bases. From its cysteine to its phenylalanine, the CDR3 spans 15 amino acids. CDR3 DNA only is kept here, 45 bases in frame from base 1. As encoded in the germline V gene, CDR1 is LGHNA while CDR2 is YSLEER.

Rearrangement joined TRBV4-3 to TRBJ1-2; TRBD1 might be the D gene, on 5 matching bases. Sequencing used CD8+ T cells from PBMCs. The TCR sequence derives from a human donor in good health (CMV status not recorded). Some clones in this sample may be carry-over from other donors' samples. The CDR3 protein: CASSQATRGVYGYTF. The DNA sequence is as follows: TGCGCCAGCAGCCAAGCCACCCGAGGGGTCTATGGCTACACCTTC.